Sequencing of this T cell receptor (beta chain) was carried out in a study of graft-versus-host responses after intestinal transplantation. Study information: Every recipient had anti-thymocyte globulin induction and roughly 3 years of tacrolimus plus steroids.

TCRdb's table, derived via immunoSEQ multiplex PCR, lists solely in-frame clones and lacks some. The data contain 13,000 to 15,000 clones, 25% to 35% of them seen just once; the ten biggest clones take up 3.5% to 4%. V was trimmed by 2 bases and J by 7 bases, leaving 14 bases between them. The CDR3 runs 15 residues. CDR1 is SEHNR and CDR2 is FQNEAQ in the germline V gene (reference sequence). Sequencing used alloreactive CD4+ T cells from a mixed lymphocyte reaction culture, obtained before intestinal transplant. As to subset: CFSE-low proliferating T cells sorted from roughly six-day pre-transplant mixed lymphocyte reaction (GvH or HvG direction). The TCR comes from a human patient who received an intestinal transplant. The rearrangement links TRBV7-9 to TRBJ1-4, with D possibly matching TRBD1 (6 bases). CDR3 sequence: CASSLMGTKSEKLFF. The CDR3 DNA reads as TGTGCCAGCAGCTTAATGGGGACAAAGAGTGAAAAACTGTTTTTT.